This TCR beta chain came from a study of PD-1 blockade in classical Hodgkin lymphoma. A word on this clone: Its antigen remains unknown.

Findings of the study overall: Complete responders' baseline diversity resembled that of newly diagnosed patients. Individuals initiating nivolumab under 1 year after ASCT were excluded. Reported findings placed baseline TCR diversity lower in newly diagnosed patients (compared with healthy donors).

Time point specified: cycle 4 day 1 (C4D1), after less than 7 weeks of nivolumab. Each patient experienced a relapse that followed autologous stem cell transplantation, and brentuximab vedotin exposure varied. CDR3 length equals 13 residues. The germline CDR1 and CDR2 sequences are MNHEY and SVGAGI. The V and J ends lost 7 bases and 4 bases respectively, with 11 bases between them. Sequenced by immunoSEQ multiplex PCR; TCRdb stores in-frame clones only, minus some. The sample records roughly 25,000 clones, about 70% being singletons. This specimen consisted of peripheral blood mononuclear cells (PBMCs), obtained before the fourth cycle of nivolumab. The source of this sequence is a human donor with classical Hodgkin lymphoma. V is TRBV6-5 and J is TRBJ2-1, with D perhaps given as TRBD1 or TRBD2 (6 bases each). Here the CDR3 reads CASTGAGYNEQFF. The DNA for the CDR3 is TGTGCCAGCACAGGGGCGGGGTACAATGAGCAGTTCTTC.